The 19 T cell receptor beta chains in this list originate from one sample, sequenced in a study of early T cells in non-severe SARS-CoV-2 infection. Via MiXCR, TCRdb re-called the 5' RACE reads, giving one row per CDR3 protein. The sample has 35,000 to 40,000 distinct CDR3 sequences, 8.5% to 10% seen once. Sample: whole blood. Receptors were obtained from an adult who was a healthcare worker with PCR-confirmed SARS-CoV-2 infection or an uninfected control (not recorded which).

V gene TRBV29-1 combines with J gene TRBJ1-1; D unclear. The V gene's germline CDR1 is SQVTM and CDR2 ANQGSEA. The CDR3 is made up of 12 amino acids. V was clipped by 2 bases and J by 4 bases, with 8 bases between them. For the CDR3, the DNA is TGCAGCGTTGAAACACTCGCCACTGAAGCTTTCTTT. Residues: CSVETLATEAFF.

This clonotype was seen ten or more times. This sequence joins TRBV5-1 and TRBJ1-3, with 8 nucleotides matching TRBD1. The CDR3 loop spans 17 amino acids. Germline loops: CDR1 SGHRS, CDR2 YFSETQ. Germline trimming cut 7 bases from V and 6 bases from J; bases unmatched to any gene: 18. CDR3 sequence reads: CASHRTGREGPENTIYF. CDR3 in DNA: TGCGCCAGCCACCGGACAGGGAGAGAGGGCCCTGAAAACACCATATATTTT.

This clonotype was seen at least ten times. The chain has TRBV6-6 and TRBJ2-6; D might be TRBD1 (5 bases). Germline V gene sequence: CDR1 MNHNY, CDR2 SVGAGI (reference sequence). The CDR3 has 14 amino acids. Between the trimmed V and J ends, which lost 4 bases and 3 bases, there was a span of 7 bases. CDR3 sequence: CASSFRDGANVLTF. CDR3 DNA: TGTGCCAGCAGTTTCAGGGATGGGGCCAACGTCCTGACTTTC.

This clonotype has more than one count but fewer than ten. The rearrangement joins TRBV4-1 to TRBJ2-5, with 12 bases matching TRBD2. Germline loops: CDR1 MGHRA, CDR2 YSYEKL. CDR3 length equals 17 residues. Trimming took 0 bases from V and 5 from J; bases not matched to a gene: 7. The CDR3 nucleotides read TGCGCCAGCAGCCAAGAACCTAGCGGGGGGGCTCAGGAGACCCAGTACTTC. Translating it yields CASSQEPSGGAQETQYF.

This clonotype showed up many times. The chain carries TRBV27 and TRBJ2-7, with D hard to call. The CDR3 totals 14 residues. Germline assignment: CDR1 MNHEY and CDR2 SMNVEV (reference sequence). Trimming shortened V by 5 bases and J by 2 bases, and 13 bases separated the two germline ends. The CDR3 region is CASSPSYGPYEQYF. The CDR3 DNA is TGTGCCAGCAGTCCCTCCTACGGACCCTACGAGCAGTACTTC.

The genes are TRBV4-1 and TRBJ1-1, with no clear D. This CDR3 region has 16 residues. The germline V gene has CDR1 MGHRA and CDR2 YSYEKL. V was clipped by 4 bases and J by 0 bases, with 15 bases between them. Here the CDR3 reads CASSPNNGLLNTEAFF. The DNA of the CDR3 is TGCGCCAGCAGCCCCAATAACGGACTCCTGAACACTGAAGCTTTCTTT.

This clonotype was counted ten times or more. The chain links TRBV10-3 to TRBJ2-7, with 10 bases matching TRBD2. This CDR3 is 14 amino acids long. The trim removed 9 bases at V and 5 bases at J, leaving 10 bases unmatched. CDR1 and CDR2 from the germline V gene are ENHRY and SYGVKD. This CDR3 reads CAIKPAGGSHEQYF. CDR3 in DNA: TGTGCCATAAAACCAGCGGGGGGGAGTCACGAGCAGTACTTC.

This clonotype came up many times. CDR3 residues: CATSAREDTEAFF. CDR3 in DNA: TGTGCCACCAGCGCCCGGGAGGACACTGAAGCTTTCTTT. V gene TRBV15 combines with J gene TRBJ1-1; no reliable D call. V lost 5 bases, J lost 3 bases, and 10 bases lay in between. This CDR3 comprises 13 residues. Germline V CDR1 and CDR2: LNHNV, YYDKDF (reference sequence).

This clonotype was seen a handful of times. This rearrangement joins TRBV18 to TRBJ1-1; no definite D call. There are 16 residues in the CDR3. The V gene's germline CDR1 is KGHSH and CDR2 LQKENI. Trimming took 1 base from V and 5 from J, leaving 17 bases between them. For the CDR3, the DNA is TGTGCCAGCTCACCACAAGTTAAGGGAAGGGCAACTGAAGCTTTCTTT. As protein: CASSPQVKGRATEAFF.

This chain connects TRBV14 to TRBJ2-6; D gene uncertain. The germline V gene encodes CDR1 SGHDN and CDR2 FVKESK. The CDR3 covers 17 residues. Deletions cut 2 bases from V and 0 bases from J, with 11 bases between. The CDR3 spells CASSQIRRSSGANVLTF. The CDR3, as DNA: TGTGCCAGCAGCCAAATCCGGAGAAGCTCTGGGGCCAACGTCCTGACTTTC.

This clonotype was recorded at least ten times. V gene TRBV7-2 combines with J gene TRBJ2-1; 11 nucleotides agree with TRBD2. The CDR3 spans 15 residues. Germline-derived CDR1 and CDR2 are SGHTA and FQGNSA. V was clipped by 6 bases and J by 1 base; unmatched bases: 2. CDR3 DNA: TGTGCCAGCAGACGGACTAGCGGGTCCTACAATGAGCAGTTCTTC. It yields the protein CASRRTSGSYNEQFF.

The rearrangement links TRBV14 to TRBJ2-1; D not resolved. CDR3 length: 12 residues. Looked up from germline, CDR1 is SGHDN and CDR2 is FVKESK. With 1 base removed from V and 9 bases from J, the gap between germline ends came to 7 bases. CDR3 nucleotides: TGTGCCAGCAGCCAAGCTGTCAGTGAGCAGTTCTTC. Protein product: CASSQAVSEQFF.

There are a few counts of this clonotype. The CDR3 coding sequence is TGTGCCAGCACTAAGACTAGCGGGAACACAGATACGCAGTATTTT. This encodes CASTKTSGNTDTQYF. The chain uses TRBV2 and TRBJ2-3; 11 bases match TRBD2. The CDR3 contains 15 residues. CDR1 and CDR2 from the germline V gene are SNHLY and FYNNEI. J lost 2 bases, V lost 7 bases, and 5 bases had no gene match.

This clonotype came up many times. This chain connects TRBV20-1 to TRBJ1-1; weak D call: TRBD1 (5 bases). V was trimmed by 2 bases and J by 1 base, leaving 8 bases between them. The CDR3 spans 13 residues. From germline, CDR1 is DFQATT and CDR2 SNEGSKA (reference sequence). CDR3 DNA: TGCAGTGCTAGACGCGACAGGAACACTGAAGCTTTCTTT. It encodes CSARRDRNTEAFF.

This clonotype was observed a few times. The V and J genes are TRBV5-1 and TRBJ1-6; TRBD1 is a possible D gene (5 bases). The V end lost 0 bases, the J end lost 0 bases, and 10 bases lay between the germline ends. Germline values: CDR1 SGHRS, CDR2 YFSETQ. This CDR3 contains 17 residues. This CDR3 reads CASSLEAGSSYNSPLHF. CDR3 nucleotides: TGCGCCAGCAGCTTGGAGGCAGGGAGCTCCTATAATTCACCCCTCCACTTT. Looking up the rest from reference TRBV5-1 and TRBJ1-6 gives the full variable domain: KAGVTQTPRYLIKTRGQQVTLSCSPISGHRSVSWYQQTPGQGLQFLFEYFSETQRNKGNFPGRFSGRQFSNSRSEMNVSTLELGDSALYLCASSLEAGSSYNSPLHFGNGTRLTVT.

This sequence joins TRBV4-3 and TRBJ2-1; weak D call: TRBD1 (7 bases). The CDR3 is 15 amino acids. The V gene lost 0 bases and the J gene lost 13 bases, with 19 bases spanning the gap. The germline gives CDR1 LGHNA, CDR2 YSLEER. The CDR3 sequence: CASSQEGSGGLEQFF. CDR3 in DNA: TGCGCCAGCAGCCAAGAAGGGTCAGGGGGACTTGAACAGTTCTTC.

The CDR3 bases are TGTGCCAGCAGCTTAGATCCAGGGCCCTATGGCTACACCTTC. It yields the protein CASSLDPGPYGYTF. The V and J genes are TRBV11-2 and TRBJ1-2, with TRBD1 as a possible D gene (5 bases). Germline lookup yields CDR1 SGHAT and CDR2 FQNNGV. This CDR3 comprises 14 residues. Trimming removed 0 bases from V and 4 bases from J, with 9 bases in between. Using reference TRBV11-2 and TRBJ1-2 for the parts outside the CDR3, the full variable domain is EAGVAQSPRYKIIEKRQSVAFWCNPISGHATLYWYQQILGQGPKLLIQFQNNGVVDDSQLPKDRFSAERLKGVDSTLKIQPAKLEDSAVYLCASSLDPGPYGYTFGSGTRLTVV.

In this sample, this clonotype turned up a few times. The rearrangement links TRBV5-1 to TRBJ2-1; D gene unclear. This CDR3 spans 15 amino acids. CDR1 and CDR2 from the germline V gene are SGHRS and YFSETQ. V dropped 0 bases and J dropped 1 base, with 8 bases sitting between them. CDR3 region: CASSLDAGSYNEQFF. The CDR3 bases are TGCGCCAGCAGCTTGGACGCCGGTTCCTACAATGAGCAGTTCTTC.

This clonotype has just a few counts. The CDR3 loop reads CSASLGGTGGSNQPQHF. The CDR3, as DNA: TGCAGTGCTAGTCTCGGGGGGACAGGAGGCAGCAATCAGCCCCAGCATTTT. The chain is built from TRBV20-1 and TRBJ1-5; TRBD1 matches at 8 bases. The CDR3 has 17 residues. From germline, CDR1 is DFQATT and CDR2 SNEGSKA (reference sequence). With V trimmed by 3 bases and J by 1 base, 11 bases remained unmatched.